This T cell receptor beta chain was sequenced for a study of cytomegalovirus exposure and HLA in healthy donors. The CDR3 length is 15 residues. CDR1 and CDR2 (germline): SGHTA, FQGNSA. V lost 3 bases and J lost 7; bases outside the gene matches: 5. The PCR ran on 60 Vbeta and 13 Jbeta primers. Sequencing used immunoSEQ multiplex PCR; TCRdb keeps in-frame clones, though not all of them. The table includes 95,000 to 150,000 clones, 60% to 85% detected once. The sample was PBMCs. The receptor was derived from a man aged 25 to 40 in good health and CMV-seronegative. This chain uses TRBV7-2 with TRBJ2-1; 11 positions match TRBD2. The CDR3 region is CASSFSGGAGNEQFF. DNA for the CDR3: TGTGCCAGCAGCTTTAGCGGGGGGGCCGGGAATGAGCAGTTCTTC. Filled out from reference TRBV7-2 and TRBJ2-1, the complete variable domain reads GAGVSQSPSNKVTEKGKDVELRCDPISGHTALYWYRQSLGQGLEFLIYFQGNSAPDKSGLPSDRFSAERTGGSVSTLTIQRTQQEDSAVYLCASSFSGGAGNEQFFGPGTRLTVL.